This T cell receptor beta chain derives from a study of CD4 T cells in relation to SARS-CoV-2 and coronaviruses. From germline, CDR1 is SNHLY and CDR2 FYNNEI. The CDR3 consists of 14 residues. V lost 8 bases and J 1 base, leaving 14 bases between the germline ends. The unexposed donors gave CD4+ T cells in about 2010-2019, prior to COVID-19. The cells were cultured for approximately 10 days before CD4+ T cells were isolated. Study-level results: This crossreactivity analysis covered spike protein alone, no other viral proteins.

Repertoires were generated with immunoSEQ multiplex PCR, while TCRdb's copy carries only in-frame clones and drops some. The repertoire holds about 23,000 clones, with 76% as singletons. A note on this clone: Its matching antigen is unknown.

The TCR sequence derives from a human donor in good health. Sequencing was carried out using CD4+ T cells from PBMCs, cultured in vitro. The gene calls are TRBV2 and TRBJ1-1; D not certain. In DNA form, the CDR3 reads TGTGCCAGCCGCAACGAACTCAGGAACACTGAAGCTTTCTTT. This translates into CASRNELRNTEAFF.